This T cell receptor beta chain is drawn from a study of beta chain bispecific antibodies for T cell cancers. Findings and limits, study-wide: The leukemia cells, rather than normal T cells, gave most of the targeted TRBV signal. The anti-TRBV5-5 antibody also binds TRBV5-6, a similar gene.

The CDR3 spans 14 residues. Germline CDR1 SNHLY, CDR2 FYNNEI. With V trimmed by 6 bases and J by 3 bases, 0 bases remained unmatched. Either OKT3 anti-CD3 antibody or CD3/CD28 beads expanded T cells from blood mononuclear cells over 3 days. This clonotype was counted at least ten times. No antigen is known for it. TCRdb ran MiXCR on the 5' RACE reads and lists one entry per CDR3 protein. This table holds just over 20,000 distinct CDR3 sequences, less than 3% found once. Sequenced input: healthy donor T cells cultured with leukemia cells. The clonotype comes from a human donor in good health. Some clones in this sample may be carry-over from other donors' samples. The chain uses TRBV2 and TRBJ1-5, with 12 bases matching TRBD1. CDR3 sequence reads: CASRGQGANQPQHF. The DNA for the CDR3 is TGTGCCAGCAGGGGACAGGGGGCCAATCAGCCCCAGCATTTT.